This T cell receptor (beta chain) was obtained from a study of beta chain features in type 1 diabetes. Study in general: Taken together, all samples contributed approximately 110 million examined sorted cells.

CDR1 ENHRY and CDR2 SYGVKD come from the germline V gene. The CDR3 length is 14 residues. Deletions cut 0 bases from V and 2 bases from J, with 8 bases between. Sorting with CD45RO/CCR7/CD25/CD127/CD95/CD27 yielded naive, central memory, regulatory and stem-like memory CD4+ cells. cDNA synthesis used the whole RNA isolate, giving expressed TCRB sequences. Repertoires were generated with immunoSEQ multiplex PCR, while TCRdb's copy carries only in-frame clones and drops some. The sample holds 300,000 or so clones; 9.3% are singletons and the top ten take roughly 1%. The study's findings and limits: Among patients with Type 1 diabetes, TCRB CDR3s were moderately but significantly shorter in every one of the four CD4+ subsets.

Details on this clone: Its antigen is currently unknown.

The chain uses TRBV10-3 and TRBJ2-7; no clear D gene. The sequence was obtained from a man under 40 with type 1 diabetes. The sequencing input was central memory CD4+ T cells from blood. This CDR3 is CAISESGGPYEQYF. The CDR3 DNA is TGTGCCATCAGTGAGTCGGGCGGCCCCTACGAGCAGTACTTC.